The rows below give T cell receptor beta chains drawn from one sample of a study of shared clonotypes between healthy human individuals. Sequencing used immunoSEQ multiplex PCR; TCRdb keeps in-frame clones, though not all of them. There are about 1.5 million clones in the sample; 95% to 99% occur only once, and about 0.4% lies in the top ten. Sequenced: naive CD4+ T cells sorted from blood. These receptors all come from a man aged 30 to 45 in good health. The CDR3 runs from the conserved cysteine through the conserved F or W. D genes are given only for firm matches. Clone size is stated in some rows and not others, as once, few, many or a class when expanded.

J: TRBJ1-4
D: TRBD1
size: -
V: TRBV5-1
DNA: TGCGCCAGCAGCTTTCAGGGGGCGACGGGGGAAAAACTGTTTTTT
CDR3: CASSFQGATGEKLFF

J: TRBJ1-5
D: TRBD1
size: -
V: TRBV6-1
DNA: TGTGCCAGCACTAGACAGGGGAATCAGCCCCAGCATTTT
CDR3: CASTRQGNQPQHF

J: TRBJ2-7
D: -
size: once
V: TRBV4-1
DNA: TGCGCCAGCAGCCACCAGGCGGTCGGGGACGAGCAGTACTTC
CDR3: CASSHQAVGDEQYF

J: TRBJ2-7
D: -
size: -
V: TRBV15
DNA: TGTGCCACCAGCAGAGGGGGCAGCAACTACGAGCAGTACTTC
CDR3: CATSRGGSNYEQYF

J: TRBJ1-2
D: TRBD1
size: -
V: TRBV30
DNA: TGTGCCTGGAGTCTACAGGGGCCCCGGGGAGGAGGCTACACCTTC
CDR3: CAWSLQGPRGGGYTF

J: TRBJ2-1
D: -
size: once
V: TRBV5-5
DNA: TGTGCCAGCAGCTTGGAAAGGACGGCGTACAATGAGCGGTTCTTC
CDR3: CASSLERTAYNERFF

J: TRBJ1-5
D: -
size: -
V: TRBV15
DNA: TGTGCCACCAGCAGAGATCGGGGCCCAAATCAGCCCCAGCATTTT
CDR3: CATSRDRGPNQPQHF

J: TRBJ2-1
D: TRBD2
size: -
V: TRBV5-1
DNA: TGCGCCAGCAGCTTGGCCCAAACTAGCGGAAACTACAATGAGCAGTTCTTC
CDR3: CASSLAQTSGNYNEQFF

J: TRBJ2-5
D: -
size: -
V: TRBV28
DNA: TGTGCCAGCAGAGAGCAAGAGACCCAGTACTTC
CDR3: CASREQETQYF

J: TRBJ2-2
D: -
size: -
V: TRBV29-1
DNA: TGCAGCGTTTGTAGACTAGCGAACACCGGGGAGCTGTTTTTT
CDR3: CSVCRLANTGELFF

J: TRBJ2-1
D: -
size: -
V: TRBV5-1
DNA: TGCGCCAGCAGCTTAGTAGTTGGTCTCCCCAATGAGCAGTTCTTC
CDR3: CASSLVVGLPNEQFF

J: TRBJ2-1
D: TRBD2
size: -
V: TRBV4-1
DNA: TGCGCCAGCAGCCAAGAAGGGCAAGCGGGACTCCCCCACAATGAGCAGTTCTTC
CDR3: CASSQEGQAGLPHNEQFF

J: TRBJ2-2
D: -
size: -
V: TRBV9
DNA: TGTGCCAGCAGCGTAGCTGGGAACCACCGGACGGGATCTACCGGGGAGCTGTTTTTT
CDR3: CASSVAGNHRTGSTGELFF

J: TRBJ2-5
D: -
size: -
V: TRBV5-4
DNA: TGTGCCAGCAGGCATGGTGGGGGGCGCGAGGAGACCCAGTACTTC
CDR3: CASRHGGGREETQYF

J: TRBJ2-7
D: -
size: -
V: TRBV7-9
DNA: TGTGCCAGCAGCTCGTGGGGTAAGACCTCCTACGAGCAGTACTTC
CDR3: CASSSWGKTSYEQYF

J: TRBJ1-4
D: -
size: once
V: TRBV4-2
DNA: TGTGCCAGCAGCCAGGATGACAGAACAACTAATGAAAAACTGTTTTTT
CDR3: CASSQDDRTTNEKLFF

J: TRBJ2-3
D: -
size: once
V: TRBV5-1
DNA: TGCGCCAGCAGCTTTACAGGGCTCAGCACAGATACGCAGTATTTT
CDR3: CASSFTGLSTDTQYF

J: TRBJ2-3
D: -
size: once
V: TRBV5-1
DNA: TGCGCCAGCAGCTTGGTACCTAGCAGCACAGATACGCAGTATTTT
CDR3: CASSLVPSSTDTQYF

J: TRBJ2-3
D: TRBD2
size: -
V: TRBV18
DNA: TGTGCCAGCTCACCAGTAGCGGGGCCAGATACGCAGTATTTT
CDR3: CASSPVAGPDTQYF

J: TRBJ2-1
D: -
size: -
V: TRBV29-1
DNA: TGCAGCGTTGAGCAGGACTCCTACAATGAGCAGTTCTTC
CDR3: CSVEQDSYNEQFF

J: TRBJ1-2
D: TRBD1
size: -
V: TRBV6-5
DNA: TGTGCCAGCAGTCACGGGACAGGGACTAACTATGGCTACACCTTC
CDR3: CASSHGTGTNYGYTF

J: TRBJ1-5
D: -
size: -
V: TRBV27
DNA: TGTGCCAGCAAATACGTGGGAAACGGAAATCAGCCCCAGCATTTT
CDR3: CASKYVGNGNQPQHF

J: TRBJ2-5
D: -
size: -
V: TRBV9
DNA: TGTGCCAGCAGTCTGTGGGGGAGAGAGACCCAGTACTTC
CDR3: CASSLWGRETQYF

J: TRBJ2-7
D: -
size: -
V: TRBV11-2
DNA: TGTGCCAGCAGCTTTACGTCCAGGGGCGGGCTAGCGGTTCTCGAGCAGTACTTC
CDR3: CASSFTSRGGLAVLEQYF

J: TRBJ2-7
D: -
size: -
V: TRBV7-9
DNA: TGTGCCAGCAGCCCACCAGGAGGGGGGGGGAACGCTCTACAGTACTTC
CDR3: CASSPPGGGGNALQYF

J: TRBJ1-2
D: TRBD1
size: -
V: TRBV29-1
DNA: TGCAGCGCCCCTGACAGGGACTATGGCTACACCTTC
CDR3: CSAPDRDYGYTF

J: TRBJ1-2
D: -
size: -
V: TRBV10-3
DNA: TGTGCCATCAGTGGTGGAGACTATGGCTACACCTTC
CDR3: CAISGGDYGYTF

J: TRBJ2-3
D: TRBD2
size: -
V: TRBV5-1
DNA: TGCGCCAGCAGGCCTAGCGGTCGCACAGATACGCAGTATTTT
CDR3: CASRPSGRTDTQYF

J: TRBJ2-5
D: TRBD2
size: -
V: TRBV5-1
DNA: TGCGCCAGCAGCTTGGCCCCAACTGGGACTAGCGGACAAGAGACCCAGTACTTC
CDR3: CASSLAPTGTSGQETQYF

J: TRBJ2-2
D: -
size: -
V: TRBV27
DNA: TGTGCCAGCAGTTTAGTCCCTATTCGTCCCGGGGAGCTGTTTTTT
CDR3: CASSLVPIRPGELFF

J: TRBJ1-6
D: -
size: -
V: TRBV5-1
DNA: TGCGCCAGCAGGAGAGCGGGGGCCCTTAATTCACCCCTCCACTTT
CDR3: CASRRAGALNSPLHF

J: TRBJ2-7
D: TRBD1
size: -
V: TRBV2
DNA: TGTGCCAGCAGGCTACCGGGACAGGGATCCTACGAGCAGTACTTC
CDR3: CASRLPGQGSYEQYF

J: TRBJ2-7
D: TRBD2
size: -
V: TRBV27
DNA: TGTGCCAGCAGTCAAACTAGCGGCCCTCGGGGCGAGCAGTACTTC
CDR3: CASSQTSGPRGEQYF

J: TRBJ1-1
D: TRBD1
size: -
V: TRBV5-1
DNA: TGCGCCAGCAGCCAACAGGGGATGGGGAACACTGAAGCTTTCTTT
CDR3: CASSQQGMGNTEAFF

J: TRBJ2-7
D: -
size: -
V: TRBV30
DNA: TGTGCCTGGAGTGTAGACCCGCGGGGAAGCTCCTACGAGCAGTACTTC
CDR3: CAWSVDPRGSSYEQYF

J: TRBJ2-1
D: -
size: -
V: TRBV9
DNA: TGTGCCAGCAGCGTAACTAGCAGCAATGAGCAGTTCTTC
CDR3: CASSVTSSNEQFF

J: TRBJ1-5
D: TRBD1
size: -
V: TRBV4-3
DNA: TGCGCCAGCAGCCAAGACACTCAGGGGGTACGGCCCCAGCATTTT
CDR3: CASSQDTQGVRPQHF

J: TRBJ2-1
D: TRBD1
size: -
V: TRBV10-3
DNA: TGTGCCATCGCCACCGGGACAGTGGGCTACAATGAGCAGTTCTTC
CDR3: CAIATGTVGYNEQFF

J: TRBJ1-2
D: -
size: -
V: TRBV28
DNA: TGTGCCTCCCGCCGGCCTAACTATGGCTACACCTTC
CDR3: CASRRPNYGYTF

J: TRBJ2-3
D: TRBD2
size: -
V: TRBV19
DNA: TGTGCCAGTAGTACACTAGCGGGAGGAACAGATACGCAGTATTTT
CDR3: CASSTLAGGTDTQYF

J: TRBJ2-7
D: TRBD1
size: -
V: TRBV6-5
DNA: TGTGCCAGCAGTTTATGGGGACAGGGGTCCTACGAGCAGTACTTC
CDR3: CASSLWGQGSYEQYF

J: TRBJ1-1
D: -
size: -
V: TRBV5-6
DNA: TGTGCCAGCAGCTTACCCACGAACACTGAAGCTTTCTTT
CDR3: CASSLPTNTEAFF

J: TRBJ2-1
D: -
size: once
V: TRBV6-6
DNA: TGTGCCAGCAGTTACGGGGAGCAGTTCTTC
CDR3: CASSYGEQFF

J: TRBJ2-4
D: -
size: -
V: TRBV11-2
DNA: TGTGCCAGCAGCCCCGGCTTGGTGGGGCTAGCCAAAAACATTCAGTACTTC
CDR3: CASSPGLVGLAKNIQYF

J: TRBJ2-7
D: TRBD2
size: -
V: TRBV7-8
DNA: TGTGCCAGCAGCTTTGTAACGGGACTAGCGGAAAAAAGCTCCTACGAGCAGTACTTC
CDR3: CASSFVTGLAEKSSYEQYF

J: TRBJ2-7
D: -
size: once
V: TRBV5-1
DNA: TGCGCCAGCAGCTTGAATTATGAGCAGTACTTC
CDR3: CASSLNYEQYF

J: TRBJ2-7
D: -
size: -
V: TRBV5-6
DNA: TGTGCCAGCAGCCGGTCCCGCGGCGAGCAGTACTTC
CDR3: CASSRSRGEQYF

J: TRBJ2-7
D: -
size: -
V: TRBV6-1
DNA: TGTGCCAGCAGTGACCCTAGACGAACCAGATACTCCTACGAGCAGTACTTC
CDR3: CASSDPRRTRYSYEQYF

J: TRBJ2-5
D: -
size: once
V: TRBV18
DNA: TGTGCCAGCTCACGGGATTGGGGCACCACCCAAGAGACCCAGTACTTC
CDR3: CASSRDWGTTQETQYF

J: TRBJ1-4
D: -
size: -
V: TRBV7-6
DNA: TGTGCCAGCAGCTTAGACCGAGGGGGTCGGGAAAAACTGTTTTTT
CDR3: CASSLDRGGREKLFF

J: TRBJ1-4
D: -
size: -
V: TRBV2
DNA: TGTGCCAGCAGTGAACTACAGATTAATGAAAAACTGTTTTTT
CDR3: CASSELQINEKLFF

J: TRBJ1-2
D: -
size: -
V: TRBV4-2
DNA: TGTGCCAGCAGCCAAGAGCCCGTCCGGGAAGGCGGCTACACCTTC
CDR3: CASSQEPVREGGYTF

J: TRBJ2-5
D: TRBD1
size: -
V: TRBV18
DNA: TGTGCCAGCTCACCGGGACAGGGCCGCCAAGAGACCCAGTACTTC
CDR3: CASSPGQGRQETQYF

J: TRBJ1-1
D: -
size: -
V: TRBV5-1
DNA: TGCGCCAGCAGCTCGCTCGAGACAGGCCAGAACACTGAAGCTTTCTTT
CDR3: CASSSLETGQNTEAFF

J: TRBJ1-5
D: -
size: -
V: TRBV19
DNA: TGTGCCAGTAGTAGACTGGGACGCCGGAGCAATCAGCCCCAGCATTTT
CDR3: CASSRLGRRSNQPQHF